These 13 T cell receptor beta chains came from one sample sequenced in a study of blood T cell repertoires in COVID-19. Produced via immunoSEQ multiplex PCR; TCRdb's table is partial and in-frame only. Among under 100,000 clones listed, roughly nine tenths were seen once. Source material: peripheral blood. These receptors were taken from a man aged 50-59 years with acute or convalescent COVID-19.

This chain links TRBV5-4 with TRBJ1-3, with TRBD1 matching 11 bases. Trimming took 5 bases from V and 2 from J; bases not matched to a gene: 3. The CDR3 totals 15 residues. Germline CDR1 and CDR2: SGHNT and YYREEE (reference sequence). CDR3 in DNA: TGTGCCAGCAGTTGGGGACAGGGGGCTGGAAACACCATATATTTT. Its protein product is CASSWGQGAGNTIYF.

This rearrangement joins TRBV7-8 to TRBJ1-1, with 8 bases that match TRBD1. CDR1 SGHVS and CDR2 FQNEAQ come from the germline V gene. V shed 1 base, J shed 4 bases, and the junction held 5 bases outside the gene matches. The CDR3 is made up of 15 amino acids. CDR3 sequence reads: CASSLVQGAGTEAFF. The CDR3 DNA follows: TGTGCCAGCAGCTTAGTCCAGGGGGCGGGCACTGAAGCTTTCTTT.

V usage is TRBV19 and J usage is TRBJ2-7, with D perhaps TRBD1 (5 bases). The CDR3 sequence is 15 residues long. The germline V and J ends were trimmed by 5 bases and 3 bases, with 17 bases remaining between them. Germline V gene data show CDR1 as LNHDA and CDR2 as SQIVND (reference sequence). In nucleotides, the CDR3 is TGTGCCAGTAGTCCAGGGTCTGGTGGTTTCTACGAGCAGTACGTC. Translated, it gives CASSPGSGGFYEQYV.

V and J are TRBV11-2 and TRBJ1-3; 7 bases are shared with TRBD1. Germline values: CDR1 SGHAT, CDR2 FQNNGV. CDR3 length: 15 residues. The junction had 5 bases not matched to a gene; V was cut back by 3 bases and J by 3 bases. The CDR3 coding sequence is TGTGCCAGCAGCTTTACAGGGGACGTTGGAAACACCATATATTTT. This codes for CASSFTGDVGNTIYF. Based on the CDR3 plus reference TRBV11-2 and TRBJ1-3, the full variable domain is EAGVAQSPRYKIIEKRQSVAFWCNPISGHATLYWYQQILGQGPKLLIQFQNNGVVDDSQLPKDRFSAERLKGVDSTLKIQPAKLEDSAVYLCASSFTGDVGNTIYFGEGSWLTVV.

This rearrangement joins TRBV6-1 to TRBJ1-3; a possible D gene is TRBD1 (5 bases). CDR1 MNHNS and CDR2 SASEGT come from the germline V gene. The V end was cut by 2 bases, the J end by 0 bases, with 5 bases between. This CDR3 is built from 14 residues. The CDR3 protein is CASSEQGSGNTIYF. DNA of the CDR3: TGTGCCAGCAGTGAACAGGGCTCTGGAAACACCATATATTTT.

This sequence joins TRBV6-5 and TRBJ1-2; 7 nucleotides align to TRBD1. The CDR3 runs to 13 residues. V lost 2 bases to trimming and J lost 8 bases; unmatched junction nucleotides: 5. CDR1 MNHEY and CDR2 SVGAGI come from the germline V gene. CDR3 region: CASSYTGRGGYTF. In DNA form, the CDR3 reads TGTGCCAGCAGTTACACTGGCAGGGGGGGCTACACCTTC.

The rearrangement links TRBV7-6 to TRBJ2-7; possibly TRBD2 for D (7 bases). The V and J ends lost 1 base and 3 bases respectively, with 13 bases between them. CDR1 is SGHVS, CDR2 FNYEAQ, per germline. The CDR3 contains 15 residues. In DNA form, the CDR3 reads TGTGCCAGCAGCTTAGAGTCCGGGGGGCGCTACGAGCAGTACTTC. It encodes CASSLESGGRYEQYF. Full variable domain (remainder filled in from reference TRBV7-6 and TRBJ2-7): GAGVSQSPRYKVTKRGQDVALRCDPISGHVSLYWYRQALGQGPEFLTYFNYEAQQDKSGLPNDRFSAERPEGSISTLTIQRTEQRDSAMYRCASSLESGGRYEQYFGPGTRLTVT.

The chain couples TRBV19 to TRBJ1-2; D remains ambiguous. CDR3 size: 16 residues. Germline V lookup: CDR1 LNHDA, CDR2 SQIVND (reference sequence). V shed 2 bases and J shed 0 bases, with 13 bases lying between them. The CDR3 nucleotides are TGTGCCAGTAGTATACAGGTTTCGATATCTAACTATGGCTACACCTTC. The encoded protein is CASSIQVSISNYGYTF.

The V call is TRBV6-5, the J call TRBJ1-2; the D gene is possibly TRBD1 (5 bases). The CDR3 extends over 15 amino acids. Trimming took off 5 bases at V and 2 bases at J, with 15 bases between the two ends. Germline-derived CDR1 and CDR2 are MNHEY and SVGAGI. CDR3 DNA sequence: TGTGCCAGCAGTAGGGGTTGGCAGGTGAACTATGGCTACACCTTC. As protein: CASSRGWQVNYGYTF.

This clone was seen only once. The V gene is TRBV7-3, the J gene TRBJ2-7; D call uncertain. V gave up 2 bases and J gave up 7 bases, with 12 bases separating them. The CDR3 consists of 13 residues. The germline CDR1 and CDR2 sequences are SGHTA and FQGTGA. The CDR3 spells CASSLVLGEEQYF. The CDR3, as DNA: TGTGCCAGCAGCTTAGTCTTGGGCGAGGAGCAGTACTTC.

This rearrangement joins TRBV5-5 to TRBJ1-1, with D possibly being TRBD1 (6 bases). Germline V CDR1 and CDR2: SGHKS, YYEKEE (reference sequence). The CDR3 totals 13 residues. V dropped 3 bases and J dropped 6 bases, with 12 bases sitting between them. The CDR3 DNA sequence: TGTGCCAGCAGCTCCCTAGGGGGAGCTGAAGCTTTCTTT. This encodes CASSSLGGAEAFF.

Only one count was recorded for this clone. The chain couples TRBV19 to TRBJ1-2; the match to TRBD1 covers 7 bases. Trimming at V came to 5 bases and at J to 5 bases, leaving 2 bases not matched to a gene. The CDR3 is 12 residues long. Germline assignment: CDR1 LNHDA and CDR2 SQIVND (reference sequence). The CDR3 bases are TGTGCCAGTAGTCTGACAGGGTATGGCTACACCTTC. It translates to CASSLTGYGYTF.

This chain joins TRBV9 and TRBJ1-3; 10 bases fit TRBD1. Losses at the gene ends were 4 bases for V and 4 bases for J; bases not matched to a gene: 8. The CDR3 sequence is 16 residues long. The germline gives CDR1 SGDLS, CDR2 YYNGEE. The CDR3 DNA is TGTGCCAGCAGCCTCTGGGACAGGGGCGCCGGAAACACCATATATTTT. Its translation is CASSLWDRGAGNTIYF.